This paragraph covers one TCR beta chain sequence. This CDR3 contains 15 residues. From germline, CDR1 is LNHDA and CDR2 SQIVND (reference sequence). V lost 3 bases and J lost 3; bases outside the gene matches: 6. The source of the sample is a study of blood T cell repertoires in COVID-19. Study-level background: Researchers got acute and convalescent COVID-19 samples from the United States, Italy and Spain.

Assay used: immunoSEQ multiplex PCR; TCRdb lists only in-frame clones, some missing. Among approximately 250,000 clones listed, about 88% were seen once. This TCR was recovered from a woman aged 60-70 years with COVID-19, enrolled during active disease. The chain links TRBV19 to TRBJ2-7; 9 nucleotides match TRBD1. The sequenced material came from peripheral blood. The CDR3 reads CASSIDRGFLYEQYF. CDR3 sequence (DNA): TGTGCCAGTAGTATCGACAGGGGGTTTCTCTACGAGCAGTACTTC.